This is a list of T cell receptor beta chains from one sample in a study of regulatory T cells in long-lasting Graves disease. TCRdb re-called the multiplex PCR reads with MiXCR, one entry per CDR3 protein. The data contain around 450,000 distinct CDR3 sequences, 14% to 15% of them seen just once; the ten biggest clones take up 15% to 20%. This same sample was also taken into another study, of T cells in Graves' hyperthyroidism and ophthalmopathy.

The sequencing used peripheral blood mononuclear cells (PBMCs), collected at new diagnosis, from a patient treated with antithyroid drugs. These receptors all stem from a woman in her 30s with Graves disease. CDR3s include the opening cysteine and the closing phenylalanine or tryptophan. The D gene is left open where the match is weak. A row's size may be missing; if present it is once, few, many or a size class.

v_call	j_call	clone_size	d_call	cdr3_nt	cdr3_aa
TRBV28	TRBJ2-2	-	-	TGTGTCAGCAGTTTCCAGACAGAGCTGTTTTTT	CVSSFQTELFF
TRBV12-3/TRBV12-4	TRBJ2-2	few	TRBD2	TGTGCCAGCAGTTTGCGCGGGAGATTAGTCCCCGGGGAGCTGTTTTTT	CASSLRGRLVPGELFF
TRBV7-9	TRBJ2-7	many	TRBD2	TGTGCCAGCAGCTTACCGGGACTAGGAACCTACGAGCAGTACTTC	CASSLPGLGTYEQYF
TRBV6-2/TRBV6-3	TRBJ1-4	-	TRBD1	TGTGCCAGCAGTCCCCTTCAGGGGGCGCGGGAAAAACTGTTTTTT	CASSPLQGAREKLFF
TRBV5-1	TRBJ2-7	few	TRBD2	TGCGCCACCCAGCCCAGGGCGGGAGAACATTACGAGCAGTACTTC	CATQPRAGEHYEQYF
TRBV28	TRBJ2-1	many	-	TGTGCCAGCAGTACGGACAGTGAGGGCGATGAGCAGTTCTTC	CASSTDSEGDEQFF
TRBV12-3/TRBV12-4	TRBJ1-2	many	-	TGTGCCAGCAGTGAAGTTGCAGTCCCCCCTGGCTACACCTTC	CASSEVAVPPGYTF
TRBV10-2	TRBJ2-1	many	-	TGCGCCAGCGACTTCGGCAATGAGCAGTTCTTC	CASDFGNEQFF
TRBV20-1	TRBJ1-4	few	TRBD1	TGCAGTGCTACACAGGGGGCGTCTGAAAAACTGTTTTTT	CSATQGASEKLFF
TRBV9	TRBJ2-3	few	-	TGTGCCAGCAGCGTAGTTCCTAGCGTCACAGATACGCAGTATTTT	CASSVVPSVTDTQYF
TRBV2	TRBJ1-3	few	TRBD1	TGTGCCAGCAGAACGGACAGGGGGAAAGGAAACACCATATATTTT	CASRTDRGKGNTIYF
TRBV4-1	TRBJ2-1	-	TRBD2	TGCGCCAGCAGCCAAGTAATAGGGCGGGAGATCGGTAATGAGCAGTTCTTC	CASSQVIGREIGNEQFF
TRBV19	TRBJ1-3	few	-	TGTGCCACGGCCACGGGTGGGACTGGAAACACCATATATTTT	CATATGGTGNTIYF
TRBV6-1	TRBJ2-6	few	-	TGTGCCAGCAGCGGCAAAAGCTCTGGGGCCAACGTCCTGACTTTC	CASSGKSSGANVLTF
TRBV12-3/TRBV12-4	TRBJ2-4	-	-	TGTGCCAGCAGAAGGGCACGGGGAGCCAAAAACATTCAGTACTTC	CASRRARGAKNIQYF
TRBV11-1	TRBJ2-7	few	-	TGTGCCAGCAGCCCAATCCTTACCTACGAGCAGTACTTC	CASSPILTYEQYF
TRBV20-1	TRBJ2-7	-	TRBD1	TGCAGTGCTAATGACAGGGAGTACGAGCAGTACTTC	CSANDREYEQYF
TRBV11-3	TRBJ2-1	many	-	TGTGCCAGCAGCCCTAGTGTGGATTCCTACAATGAGCAGTTCTTC	CASSPSVDSYNEQFF
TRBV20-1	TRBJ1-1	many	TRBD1	TGCAGTGCTAGAGGGTATCGGGACAGGGTGACGGGCGCTGAAGCTTTCTTT	CSARGYRDRVTGAEAFF
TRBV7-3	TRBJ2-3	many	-	TGTGCCAGCAGCTTAACGACCGCGGACACCACAGATACGCAGTATTTT	CASSLTTADTTDTQYF
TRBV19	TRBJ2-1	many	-	TGTGCCAGTAAGGAGCGTAGCTCCTACAATGAGCAGTTCTTC	CASKERSSYNEQFF
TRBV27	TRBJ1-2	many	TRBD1	TGTGCCAGCAGTACCCGGGACAGATACTATGGCTACACCTTC	CASSTRDRYYGYTF
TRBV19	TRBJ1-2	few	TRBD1	TGTGCCAGTAGTCCCCAGGGACAGACTAACTATGGCTACACCTTC	CASSPQGQTNYGYTF
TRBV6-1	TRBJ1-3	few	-	TGTGCCAGCGCTACTGGAAACACCATATATTTT	CASATGNTIYF
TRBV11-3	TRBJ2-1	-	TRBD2	TGTGCCAGCAGTTCGGGACTAGCGGGAATACGCACCTACAATGAGCAGTTCTTC	CASSSGLAGIRTYNEQFF
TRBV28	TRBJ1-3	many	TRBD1	TGTGCCAGCAGAGCCCCCGGGACAGGGGGGATCTCTGGAAACACCATATATTTT	CASRAPGTGGISGNTIYF
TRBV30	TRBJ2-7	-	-	TGTGCCTGGAGTCAGGGGGGGACATACGAGCAGTACTTC	CAWSQGGTYEQYF
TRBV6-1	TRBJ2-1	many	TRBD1	TGTGCCAGCAGCCTCCGGGACAGGGGGTACAATGAGCAGTTCTTC	CASSLRDRGYNEQFF
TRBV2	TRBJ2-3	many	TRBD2	TGTGCCAGAGTAAGACTAGCGGGAGACAATACGCAGTATTTT	CARVRLAGDNTQYF
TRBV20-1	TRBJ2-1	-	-	TGCAGTGGGTCAGGACTCGTTTACAATGAGCAGTTCTTC	CSGSGLVYNEQFF
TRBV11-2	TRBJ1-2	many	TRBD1	TGTGCCAGCAGCTCCCGACAGGGGGGTGGCTACACCTTC	CASSSRQGGGYTF
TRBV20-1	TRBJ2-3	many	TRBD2	TGCAGTGCTAGAGATCCGCTAGCGGGTGAGATAGATACGCAGTATTTT	CSARDPLAGEIDTQYF
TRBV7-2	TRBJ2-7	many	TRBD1	TGTGCCAGCAGTCCGCCCGGGACAGGAGGCGGTGCGGGGGAGCAGTACTTC	CASSPPGTGGGAGEQYF
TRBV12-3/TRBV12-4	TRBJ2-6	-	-	TGTGCCAGCAGTTACAGGGTCTCTGGGGCCAACGTCCTGACTTTC	CASSYRVSGANVLTF
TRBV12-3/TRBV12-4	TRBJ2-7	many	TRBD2	TGTGCCAGCAGTTTAGGCTCGGCTAGCGGGGGGTACTACGAGCAGTACTTC	CASSLGSASGGYYEQYF
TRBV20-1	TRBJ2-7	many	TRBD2	TGCAGTGCTAGAGGCCTAGCGGGAGGGCCGTACGAGCAGTACTTC	CSARGLAGGPYEQYF
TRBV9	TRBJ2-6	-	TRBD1	TGTGCCAGCAGCGTAGAACGGGACAGCTCTGGGGCCAACGTCCTGACTTTC	CASSVERDSSGANVLTF
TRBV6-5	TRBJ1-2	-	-	TGTGCCAGCAGTTCCCCCTTCGGGGGGAGGTCCTATGGCTACACCTTC	CASSSPFGGRSYGYTF
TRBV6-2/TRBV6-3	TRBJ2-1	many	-	TGTGCCAGCAGTTACTCCCCCGAAGTAAATGAGCAGTTCTTC	CASSYSPEVNEQFF
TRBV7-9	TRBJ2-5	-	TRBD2	TGTGCCAGCAGCCCGGGCAGAACAGCGGGAGGGCCGTCTATCCAAGAGACCCAGTACTTC	CASSPGRTAGGPSIQETQYF
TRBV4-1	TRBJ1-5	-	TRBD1	TGCGCCAGCAGCTTTACCCACCCGAAACCGGGACAGGGGGCTAGCGGCAATCAGCCCCAGCATTTT	CASSFTHPKPGQGASGNQPQHF
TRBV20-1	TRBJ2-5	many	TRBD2	TGCAGCGCGACCCCGGGACTAGGGGGAGAGACCCAGTACTTC	CSATPGLGGETQYF
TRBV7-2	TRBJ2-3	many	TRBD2	TGTGCCAGCAGCTTAGCCGGGACTAGCGGGAGGGCCCGGTATTTT	CASSLAGTSGRARYF
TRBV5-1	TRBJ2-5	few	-	TGCGCCAGCAGCCCGTCTCTCAGTCAAGAGACCCAGTACTTC	CASSPSLSQETQYF